Listed here are 30 T cell receptor beta chains from one sample, sequenced in a study of long-term antiretroviral therapy in people with HIV. Researchers report immunoSEQ v3.0 was run at survey level. The assay was immunoSEQ multiplex PCR, and TCRdb's table has in-frame clones only and misses some. The table lists roughly 7,100 clones, roughly 70% of them singletons. This material consisted of unsorted PBMCs, taken 0.2 years after starting antiretroviral therapy. The receptors stem from a middle-aged man with HIV.

The J gene is TRBJ1-1, the V gene TRBV5-4, with 9 positions matching TRBD1. V lost 4 bases, J lost 9 bases, and 10 bases stayed unmatched. CDR3 length equals 14 residues. Germline V gene lookup returns CDR1 SGHNT and CDR2 YYREEE (reference sequence). For the CDR3, the DNA is TGTGCCAGCAGCATACAGGGGGCCCTCTCAAAAGCTTTCTTT. This encodes CASSIQGALSKAFF. The variable domain in full, completed from reference TRBV5-4 and TRBJ1-1, reads ETGVTQSPTHLIKTRGQQVTLRCSSQSGHNTVSWYQQALGQGPQFIFQYYREEENGRGNFPPRFSGLQFPNYSSELNVNALELDDSALYLCASSIQGALSKAFFGQGTRLTVV.

The chain combines TRBV6-6 with TRBJ2-3; 7 bases align to TRBD1. Per the germline V gene, CDR1 is MNHNY and CDR2 is SVGAGI (reference sequence). J gave up 4 bases and V 2 bases, and 3 bases lay outside the gene matches. The CDR3 is 14 residues long. The CDR3 DNA follows: TGTGCCAGCAGTTACGCGCAGGGGGCAGATACGCAGTATTTT. Protein sequence: CASSYAQGADTQYF.

The chain carries TRBV2 and TRBJ2-2, with D unclear. V was shortened by 0 bases and J by 3 bases, with 8 bases between the two germline ends. There are 15 residues in the CDR3. Germline-derived CDR1 and CDR2 are SNHLY and FYNNEI. CDR3 nucleotide sequence: TGTGCCAGCAGTGAAGCGCGCGGTTACACCGGGGAGCTGTTTTTT. It codes for CASSEARGYTGELFF.

The genes are TRBV30 and TRBJ1-4, with 7 bases lining up with TRBD1. The CDR3 totals 13 residues. V lost 2 bases and J lost 5; bases outside the gene matches: 2. Germline CDR1 is GTSNPN and CDR2 is SVGIG (reference sequence). Here the CDR3 reads CAWSPGQNEKLFF. In DNA form, the CDR3 reads TGTGCCTGGAGTCCGGGACAGAATGAAAAACTGTTTTTT.

This clone was counted a single time. This chain links TRBV5-4 with TRBJ2-1, with TRBD1 matching 9 bases. Trimming removed 6 bases from V and 4 bases from J; junction bases left unmatched: 8. The CDR3 runs 15 residues. CDR1 and CDR2 (germline): SGHNT, YYREEE (reference sequence). CDR3 amino acids: CASIIQGAGYNEQFF. The DNA of the CDR3 is TGTGCCAGCATCATACAGGGGGCAGGGTACAATGAGCAGTTCTTC. The full variable domain, rest sourced from reference TRBV5-4 and TRBJ2-1, is ETGVTQSPTHLIKTRGQQVTLRCSSQSGHNTVSWYQQALGQGPQFIFQYYREEENGRGNFPPRFSGLQFPNYSSELNVNALELDDSALYLCASIIQGAGYNEQFFGPGTRLTVL.

J is TRBJ1-1 and V is TRBV10-3; D is unclear. Germline V lookup: CDR1 ENHRY, CDR2 SYGVKD. The CDR3 runs to 13 residues. Trimming shortened V by 10 bases and J by 1 base, and 13 bases separated the two germline ends. The CDR3 reads CATSRQSNTEAFF. The CDR3, as DNA: TGTGCCACCTCGAGGCAGTCGAACACTGAAGCTTTCTTT.

The chain is built from TRBV5-6 and TRBJ2-7, with D perhaps matching TRBD1 (5 bases). Germline V lookup: CDR1 SGHDT, CDR2 YYEEEE. The V end was cut by 0 bases, the J end by 0 bases, with 10 bases between. This CDR3 has 15 amino acids. CDR3 protein: CASSLEGITSYEQYF. CDR3 bases: TGTGCCAGCAGCTTGGAGGGGATAACCTCCTACGAGCAGTACTTC.

The chain links TRBV27 to TRBJ2-3; 10 positions agree with TRBD1. V shed 1 base and J 4 bases; nucleotides not matched to a gene: 11. The germline CDR1 and CDR2 sequences are MNHEY and SMNVEV (reference sequence). CDR3 length: 18 amino acids. The CDR3 DNA sequence: TGTGCCAGCAGTTTATGGGTCAAAGGGACAGGGGCACCAGATACGCAGTATTTT. Translated: CASSLWVKGTGAPDTQYF.

In DNA form, the CDR3 reads TGTGCCAGCAGCCCGACACTCGGGCAGTACGAGCAGTACTTC. Amino acid sequence: CASSPTLGQYEQYF. The V and J genes are TRBV5-6 and TRBJ2-7, with D uncertain. This CDR3 is 14 amino acids long. CDR1 SGHDT and CDR2 YYEEEE come from the germline V gene. V gave up 4 bases and J gave up 4 bases, with 15 bases separating them. The full variable domain, completed using reference TRBV5-6 and TRBJ2-7, is DAGVTQSPTHLIKTRGQQVTLRCSPKSGHDTVSWYQQALGQGPQFIFQYYEEEERQRGNFPDRFSGHQFPNYSSELNVNALLLGDSALYLCASSPTLGQYEQYFGPGTRLTVT.

This chain links TRBV10-1 with TRBJ2-1; 11 bases agree with TRBD2. CDR1 is WNHNN and CDR2 is SYGVQD in the germline V gene (reference sequence). With V trimmed by 3 bases and J by 0 bases, 16 bases remained unmatched. CDR3 length: 21 amino acids. The chain's CDR3 is CASSESGGKGLAESSYNEQFF. The CDR3 coding sequence is TGCGCCAGCAGTGAATCTGGGGGCAAGGGACTAGCGGAGAGCTCCTACAATGAGCAGTTCTTC.

This chain connects TRBV4-1 to TRBJ1-2; D unclear. The CDR3 extends over 11 amino acids. V lost 1 base and J 10 bases, leaving 7 bases between the germline ends. Germline V gene sequence: CDR1 MGHRA, CDR2 YSYEKL. CDR3 coding DNA: TGCGCCAGCAGCCAAGTCGGCGTCTACACCTTC. Translating it yields CASSQVGVYTF.

The chain uses TRBV9 and TRBJ2-5; D is uncertain. The CDR3 is 13 residues long. Germline CDR1 reads SGDLS; CDR2 reads YYNGEE. Trimming removed 4 bases at V and 0 bases at J, with 7 bases between. As DNA, the CDR3 is TGTGCCAGCAGCCCCCCTTACCAAGAGACCCAGTACTTC. Translating it yields CASSPPYQETQYF.

The V and J genes are TRBV5-4 and TRBJ2-6; D may be TRBD1 (6 bases). Between the trimmed V and J ends, which lost 0 bases and 0 bases, there was a span of 19 bases. Germline CDR1 SGHNT, CDR2 YYREEE (reference sequence). The CDR3 covers 20 residues. CDR3 sequence reads: CASSLAGAAGDISGANVLTF. DNA of the CDR3: TGTGCCAGCAGCTTGGCAGGGGCTGCCGGTGACATCTCTGGGGCCAACGTCCTGACTTTC.

The genes are TRBV5-4 and TRBJ2-1; either TRBD1 or TRBD2 may fit D (5 bases each). There are 15 residues in the CDR3. V lost 4 bases and J 8 bases, leaving 19 bases between the germline ends. Per germline, CDR1 SGHNT and CDR2 YYREEE (reference sequence). The CDR3 nucleotides are TGTGCCAGCAGCCCACCACGGGGCCAAGACGATGAGCAGTTCTTC. It specifies CASSPPRGQDDEQFF.

V is TRBV18 and J is TRBJ1-1; 7 bases match TRBD1. Germline V lookup: CDR1 KGHSH, CDR2 LQKENI. CDR3 length: 13 residues. V lost 6 bases to trimming and J lost 1 base; unmatched junction nucleotides: 2. CDR3 region: CASSGTENTEAFF. CDR3 coding DNA: TGTGCCAGCTCCGGGACAGAGAACACTGAAGCTTTCTTT.

This rearrangement joins TRBV28 to TRBJ2-7; no reliable D call. The CDR3 is 12 residues long. Germline assignment: CDR1 MDHEN and CDR2 SYDVKM. Trimming pared 7 bases from V and 3 bases from J, leaving 10 bases between. The CDR3 nucleotides read TGTGCCAGCACCTCCGTCAGCTACGAGCAGTACTTC. Protein: CASTSVSYEQYF.

The V call is TRBV11-2, the J call TRBJ1-2; 9 bases align to TRBD1. V was pared by 5 bases and J by 8 bases, with 12 bases of the junction left unmatched. The CDR3 spans 15 residues. Germline V lookup: CDR1 SGHAT, CDR2 FQNNGV. The DNA for the CDR3 is TGTGCCAGCAGCCCTCGGACAGGGGTGGTGGGGGGCTACACCTTC. This encodes CASSPRTGVVGGYTF.

This clone was detected only a few times. The V gene is TRBV28, the J gene TRBJ2-7; no firm D call. Germline CDR1 MDHEN, CDR2 SYDVKM. This CDR3 region has 12 residues. Trimming removed 1 base from V and 7 bases from J, with 8 bases in between. The CDR3 here is CASSLLNGEQYF. In nucleotides, the CDR3 is TGTGCCAGCAGTTTATTAAACGGGGAGCAGTACTTC.

This rearrangement joins TRBV30 to TRBJ1-2, with D possibly being TRBD1 (5 bases). The CDR3 sequence is 12 residues long. V was shortened by 8 bases and J by 3 bases, with 13 bases between the two germline ends. CDR1 is GTSNPN and CDR2 is SVGIG in the germline V gene (reference sequence). The DNA for the CDR3 is TGTGCCAGATACCGGGACCACTATGGCTACACCTTC. Translating it yields CARYRDHYGYTF. Complete variable domain (other parts from reference TRBV30 and TRBJ1-2): SQTIHQWPATLVQPVGSPLSLECTVEGTSNPNLYWYRQAAGRGLQLLFYSVGIGQISSEVPQNLSASRPQDRQFILSSKKLLLSDSGFYLCARYRDHYGYTFGSGTRLTVV.

The chain recombines TRBV27 with TRBJ1-2; D is ambiguous. Germline CDR1 and CDR2: MNHEY and SMNVEV (reference sequence). Trimming pared 3 bases from V and 6 bases from J, leaving 20 bases between. The CDR3 runs to 16 residues. The CDR3 DNA follows: TGTGCCAGCAGTTTGACAAGACGGTCCCTCGCCAATGGCTACACCTTC. Amino acid sequence: CASSLTRRSLANGYTF.

This chain links TRBV19 with TRBJ1-5; 9 bases line up with TRBD1. V lost 9 bases and J lost 4; bases outside the gene matches: 7. The germline V gene has CDR1 LNHDA and CDR2 SQIVND (reference sequence). This CDR3 has 14 amino acids. The chain's CDR3 is CASSTGTGNQPQHF. DNA of the CDR3: TGTGCCAGCTCCACCGGGACAGGGAATCAGCCCCAGCATTTT.

In DNA form, the CDR3 reads TGTGCCAGCAGCTTACAGACGAACACTGAAGCTTTCTTT. Its protein product is CASSLQTNTEAFF. The chain links TRBV7-7 to TRBJ1-1; the D is unclear. Germline values: CDR1 SSHAT, CDR2 FNYEAQ (reference sequence). This CDR3 region has 13 residues. The V end lost 2 bases, the J end lost 1 base, and 5 bases lay between the germline ends. Supplemented by reference TRBV7-7 and TRBJ1-1, the full variable domain reads GAGVSQSPRYKVTKRGQDVTLRCDPISSHATLYWYQQALGQGPEFLTYFNYEAQPDKSGLPSDRFSAERPEGSISTLTIQRTEQRDSAMYRCASSLQTNTEAFFGQGTRLTVV.

CDR3 DNA sequence: TGTGCCAGCAGTGTGCAAAATTCACCCCTCCACTTT. Translation gives CASSVQNSPLHF. The rearrangement uses TRBV6-1 and TRBJ1-6; D ambiguous. Trimming shortened V by 4 bases and J by 7 bases, and 5 bases separated the two germline ends. The CDR3 covers 12 residues. Germline V gene data show CDR1 as MNHNS and CDR2 as SASEGT.

This rearrangement joins TRBV18 to TRBJ2-3; no clear D. This CDR3 is 12 amino acids long. Germline loops: CDR1 KGHSH, CDR2 LQKENI. The V and J ends lost 5 bases and 2 bases respectively, with 5 bases between them. This CDR3 reads CASSYNTDTQYF. The CDR3 nucleotides read TGTGCCAGCTCATACAACACAGATACGCAGTATTTT.

This clone showed up just a few times. The rearrangement uses TRBV6-5 and TRBJ2-4; tentative D call: TRBD1 (6 bases). Trimming stripped 4 bases from V and 1 base from J, with 11 bases between. The germline V gene has CDR1 MNHEY and CDR2 SVGAGI. The CDR3 runs 15 residues. Here the CDR3 DNA reads TGTGCCAGCAGTTCCGGAGACAGGGCCAAAAACATTCAGTACTTC. Translation gives CASSSGDRAKNIQYF.

The chain recombines TRBV6-5 with TRBJ1-2; no definite D call. The CDR3 has 15 amino acids. From germline, CDR1 is MNHEY and CDR2 SVGAGI. V lost 8 bases, J lost 2 bases, and 18 bases lay in between. CDR3 DNA: TGTGCCAGCGGGAAGTATTCCGGGCTCAACTATGGCTACACCTTC. This sequence encodes CASGKYSGLNYGYTF.

This clone showed up just once. This sequence joins TRBV30 and TRBJ1-3; a weak D match, TRBD1 (5 bases). V dropped 4 bases and J dropped 0 bases, with 10 bases sitting between them. The CDR3 is made up of 14 amino acids. Germline CDR1 reads GTSNPN; CDR2 reads SVGIG (reference sequence). The DNA for the CDR3 is TGTGCCTGGAATGAGGACAACTCTGGAAACACCATATATTTT. It encodes CAWNEDNSGNTIYF.

By proportion, this clone is medium-sized (0.01 to 0.1%). The chain is built from TRBV27 and TRBJ1-2; 7 bases match TRBD1. J gave up 7 bases and V 4 bases, and 12 bases lay outside the gene matches. Per germline, CDR1 MNHEY and CDR2 SMNVEV (reference sequence). The CDR3 loop spans 15 amino acids. CDR3 amino acids: CASSWGSTGARGYTF. The DNA for the CDR3 is TGTGCCAGCAGTTGGGGGTCCACAGGGGCCCGTGGCTACACCTTC.

The sample holds a few counts of this clone. The rearrangement links TRBV7-9 to TRBJ2-7; D is undetermined. V lost 6 bases, J lost 3 bases, and 9 bases lay in between. The length of the CDR3 is 12 residues. Germline V gene sequence: CDR1 SEHNR, CDR2 FQNEAQ (reference sequence). The CDR3 DNA follows: TGTGCCAGCAGTCCGGGTCTCTACGAGCAGTACTTC. As protein: CASSPGLYEQYF. The full variable domain, in which reference TRBV7-9 and TRBJ2-7 provide the parts outside the CDR3, is DTGVSQNPRHKITKRGQNVTFRCDPISEHNRLYWYRQTLGQGPEFLTYFQNEAQLEKSRLLSDRFSAERPKGSFSTLEIQRTEQGDSAMYLCASSPGLYEQYFGPGTRLTVT.

This clone counts as medium-sized. The chain has TRBV19 and TRBJ2-1; 7 bases align to TRBD2. With V trimmed by 4 bases and J by 2 bases, 5 bases remained unmatched. The CDR3 loop spans 15 amino acids. Germline assignment: CDR1 LNHDA and CDR2 SQIVND (reference sequence). The CDR3 spells CASSTVAGPYNEQFF. CDR3 nucleotides: TGTGCCAGTAGTACAGTAGCGGGCCCCTACAATGAGCAGTTCTTC.